The 6 T cell receptor beta chains given below trace back to one sample, sequenced in a study of shared clonotypes between healthy human individuals. Only in-frame clones appear in the TCRdb table, and some are missing; sequencing was by immunoSEQ multiplex PCR. Found here are more than 2 million clones, about 95% of them singletons; the top ten hold more than 0.1%. Input material: naive CD4+ T cells sorted from blood. Subset: CD45RA+ positively selected. These receptors came from a man aged 18 to 30 in good health.

V is TRBV25-1 and J is TRBJ1-2; D ambiguous. Trimming removed 3 bases at V and 10 bases at J, with 9 bases between. This CDR3 spans 11 amino acids. Germline V gives CDR1 MGHDK, CDR2 SYGVNS. The CDR3 is CASSDDWDYTF. The DNA for the CDR3 is TGTGCCAGCAGTGACGATTGGGACTACACCTTC.

The chain couples TRBV18 to TRBJ1-1; D remains unclear. Germline V gene sequence: CDR1 KGHSH, CDR2 LQKENI. The CDR3 extends over 15 amino acids. Trimming stripped 0 bases from V and 2 bases from J, with 10 bases between. CDR3 loop: CASSPPFRVNTEAFF. As DNA, the CDR3 is TGTGCCAGCTCACCACCGTTCCGAGTTAACACTGAAGCTTTCTTT.

The chain links TRBV9 to TRBJ2-2; D gene uncertain. Germline CDR1 and CDR2: SGDLS and YYNGEE. Trimming left V 0 bases short and J 2 bases short, with 8 bases between. The CDR3 spans 15 residues. The CDR3 DNA follows: TGTGCCAGCAGCGTAGATGGCTTTAACACCGGGGAGCTGTTTTTT. Translating gives CASSVDGFNTGELFF.

This clone came up many times. The chain joins TRBV30 to TRBJ2-2, with D possibly TRBD1 on 5 matching bases. V dropped 1 base and J dropped 5 bases, with 11 bases sitting between them. This CDR3 comprises 14 residues. Germline V gene data show CDR1 as GTSNPN and CDR2 as SVGIG (reference sequence). This CDR3 reads CAWSAQRGTGELFF. CDR3 nucleotide sequence: TGTGCCTGGAGTGCCCAAAGGGGAACCGGGGAGCTGTTTTTT.

This clone was seen at least ten times. The chain joins TRBV28 to TRBJ1-1; D unclear. This CDR3 is 15 amino acids long. Trimming shortened V by 5 bases and J by 2 bases, and 15 bases separated the two germline ends. From germline, CDR1 is MDHEN and CDR2 SYDVKM. CDR3 protein: CASSPRPLSNTEAFF. In DNA, the CDR3 is TGTGCCAGCAGTCCGAGGCCTCTCTCAAACACTGAAGCTTTCTTT.

This chain connects TRBV5-1 to TRBJ2-1; 8 nucleotides line up with TRBD2. The ends lost 0 bases at V and 7 bases at J; junction bases unmatched: 6. Germline CDR1 and CDR2: SGHRS and YFSETQ. CDR3 length: 15 residues. The CDR3 bases are TGCGCCAGCAGCTTGGAACTAGCGGAGCGAAATGAGCAGTTCTTC. Amino acid sequence: CASSLELAERNEQFF.